This entry lists 4 T cell receptor beta chains sequenced from one sample in a study of OX40 agonist ivuxolimab in advanced cancers. Library preparation employed the immunoSEQ multiplex PCR assay. TCRdb's version of the immuneACCESS table is confined to in-frame rearrangements and falls short of the full clone set. An unresolved V gene accounts for under half of the shortfall where checked; the remainder is of unknown origin. The sample table shows about 94,000 clones, and around 86% are seen once. The ten largest clones represent around 0.3% of the sample. Sequences were derived from CD4+ or CD8+ T cells sorted from blood, sampled in a trial of the OX40 agonist ivuxolimab. The receptors shown here come from an adult with an advanced solid tumor such as melanoma, head and neck, liver or kidney cancer.

This rearrangement joins TRBV7-9 to TRBJ2-3; D might be TRBD1 (5 bases). V was trimmed by 6 bases and J by 0 bases, leaving 10 bases between them. CDR3 length: 14 amino acids. The germline CDR1 and CDR2 sequences are SEHNR and FQNEAQ (reference sequence). CDR3 coding DNA: TGTGCCAGCAGGTTCCAGGGTAGCACAGATACGCAGTATTTT. It specifies CASRFQGSTDTQYF.

The chain is built from TRBV4-1 and TRBJ1-3; D gene uncertain. Germline-derived CDR1 and CDR2 are MGHRA and YSYEKL. Trimming stripped 2 bases from V and 3 bases from J, with 8 bases between. The CDR3 totals 14 residues. CDR3 nucleotide sequence: TGCGCCAGCAGCCAATTGACATTTGGAAACACCATATATTTT. Residues: CASSQLTFGNTIYF.

V and J are TRBV4-1 and TRBJ1-1, with D possibly being TRBD1 (5 bases). The CDR3 consists of 15 residues. Trimming cost V 4 bases and J 4 bases, with 16 bases left between them. The V gene's germline CDR1 is MGHRA and CDR2 YSYEKL. The CDR3 DNA is TGCGCCAGCAGCCTCCAGGACATGTTGAGCACTGAAGCTTTCTTT. The encoded protein is CASSLQDMLSTEAFF.

The chain joins TRBV7-2 to TRBJ1-2; D may be TRBD1 (5 bases). Germline-derived CDR1 and CDR2 are SGHTA and FQGNSA. The CDR3 has 14 residues. Trimming left V 3 bases short and J 4 bases short, with 12 bases between. DNA of the CDR3: TGTGCCAGCAGCTTTGGGGGAGGTAGCTATGGCTACACCTTC. Its protein product is CASSFGGGSYGYTF.